The rows below give T cell receptor beta chains drawn from one sample of a study of human T cells and chemical hapten exposure. MiXCR, run by TCRdb on the RACE reads, gives a single entry per CDR3 protein. The sample records roughly 380,000 distinct CDR3 sequences, about 6% being singletons. The sequences come from whole blood, collected in connection with sensitization to the hapten diphenylcyclopropenone (DPC). All receptors come from a woman younger than 30 with alopecia areata. Some clones in this sample may be carry-over from other donors' samples. Both conserved end residues are part of each CDR3. The D gene is left open where the match is weak. Not all rows give a size; the values are once, few, many and, for expanded clones, a class.

TRBJ1-5,TRBD1,TRBV6-1,few,CASSDIPQDRGGNQPQHF,TGTGCCAGCAGTGACATCCCCCAAGACAGGGGAGGTAATCAGCCCCAGCATTTT
TRBJ2-2,TRBD1,TRBV6-2/TRBV6-3,NA,CASTNGQGRYTGELFF,TGTGCCAGCACCAACGGACAGGGGCGGTACACCGGGGAGCTGTTTTTT
TRBJ1-2,TRBD1,TRBV4-3,many,CASSQDSGTGGRYTF,TGCGCCAGCAGCCAAGATTCCGGGACAGGGGGCCGCTACACCTTC
TRBJ1-5,NA,TRBV14,many,CASSPTQGMGNQPQHF,TGTGCCAGCAGCCCCACGCAGGGAATGGGCAATCAGCCCCAGCATTTT
TRBJ1-3,NA,TRBV4-1,few,CASSQGRAQGVSGNTIYF,TGCGCCAGCAGCCAAGGTCGAGCGCAAGGCGTCTCTGGAAACACCATATATTTT
TRBJ2-3,NA,TRBV7-2,few,CASSLARDTDTQYF,TGTGCCAGCAGCTTAGCAAGAGACACAGATACGCAGTATTTT
TRBJ2-1,NA,TRBV29-1,many,CSVEQDRNNEQFF,TGCAGCGTTGAACAGGACAGAAACAATGAGCAGTTCTTC
TRBJ1-2,TRBD1,TRBV10-3,NA,CATAGQGRDGYTF,TGTGCCACTGCCGGACAGGGGCGAGATGGCTACACCTTC
TRBJ2-3,TRBD2,TRBV25-1,few,CASSEGGLAGNTDTQYF,TGTGCCAGCAGTGAAGGTGGACTAGCGGGGAACACAGATACGCAGTATTTT
TRBJ2-2,NA,TRBV28,many,CASRRTDTGELFF,TGTGCCAGCAGAAGGACGGACACCGGGGAGCTGTTTTTT
TRBJ2-2,NA,TRBV9,few,CASSVDGGYTGELFF,TGTGCCAGCAGCGTAGACGGCGGTTACACCGGGGAGCTGTTTTTT
TRBJ2-7,NA,TRBV5-6,NA,CASYSGGGGHEQYF,TGTGCCAGCTATTCGGGGGGCGGCGGCCACGAGCAGTACTTC
TRBJ1-5,TRBD1,TRBV18,many,CASSPTTGETGQPQHF,TGTGCCAGCTCACCAACGACAGGGGAGACGGGACAGCCCCAGCATTTT
TRBJ1-3,NA,TRBV20-1,few,CSARDRLLGNTIYF,TGCAGTGCTAGAGACAGGCTTCTTGGAAACACCATATATTTT
TRBJ1-2,NA,TRBV28,few,CATRARQAMNYGYTF,TGTGCCACAAGGGCGAGACAGGCGATGAACTATGGCTACACCTTC
TRBJ1-5,NA,TRBV3-1,many,CASSQADGQPQHF,TGTGCCAGCAGCCAAGCAGACGGGCAGCCCCAGCATTTT
TRBJ2-1,NA,TRBV29-1,NA,CSVGGYNEQFF,TGCAGCGTTGGGGGTTACAATGAGCAGTTCTTC
TRBJ1-5,TRBD1,TRBV7-8,NA,CASSLEADRAIQPQHF,TGTGCCAGCAGCTTAGAGGCGGACAGGGCTATCCAGCCCCAGCATTTT
TRBJ1-5,TRBD1,TRBV12-3/TRBV12-4,many,CASSPPGTGLAQPQHF,TGTGCCAGCAGTCCCCCAGGGACAGGCCTCGCACAGCCCCAGCATTTT
TRBJ1-4,NA,TRBV11-2,many,CASSLGLSNEKLFF,TGTGCCAGCAGCTTGGGGCTTAGTAATGAAAAACTGTTTTTT
TRBJ2-1,NA,TRBV7-2,few,CASSRTGRSYNEQFF,TGTGCCAGCAGCCGTACAGGTCGCTCCTACAATGAGCAGTTCTTC
TRBJ2-7,TRBD1,TRBV2,NA,CASLDREDEQYF,TGTGCCAGTCTCGACAGGGAAGACGAGCAGTACTTC
TRBJ2-7,TRBD1,TRBV6-2/TRBV6-3,few,CASTSTGTSYEQYF,TGTGCCAGCACCTCGACAGGGACCTCCTACGAGCAGTACTTC
TRBJ2-7,TRBD1,TRBV5-1,few,CASSLGGQGTYEQYF,TGCGCCAGCAGCTTGGGGGGACAGGGTACCTACGAGCAGTACTTC
TRBJ2-7,NA,TRBV29-1,few,CSVGRDNPYEQYF,TGCAGCGTCGGTCGCGACAATCCCTACGAGCAGTACTTC
TRBJ1-5,NA,TRBV7-9,many,CASSEVTKPQHF,TGTGCCAGCAGCGAGGTGACGAAACCCCAGCATTTT
TRBJ1-4,NA,TRBV9,many,CASSVDGDTSYEKLFF,TGTGCCAGCAGCGTAGACGGTGACACAAGCTATGAAAAACTGTTTTTT
TRBJ1-2,NA,TRBV20-1,many,CSARALYPYDGYTF,TGCAGTGCTAGAGCCCTTTACCCCTACGATGGCTACACCTTC
TRBJ1-1,NA,TRBV20-1,many,CSARLFGENTEAFF,TGCAGTGCTAGACTCTTCGGGGAGAACACTGAAGCTTTCTTT
TRBJ2-1,TRBD2,TRBV19,NA,CASSSLAGGVYNEQFF,TGTGCCAGTAGTAGTCTAGCGGGGGGAGTCTACAATGAGCAGTTCTTC
TRBJ2-3,NA,TRBV4-2,NA,CASSQPEAPTDTQYF,TGTGCCAGCAGCCAGCCCGAGGCCCCCACAGATACGCAGTATTTT
TRBJ2-1,NA,TRBV5-4,NA,CASSLVRGPLYNEQFF,TGTGCCAGCAGCTTGGTAAGGGGCCCCCTTTACAATGAGCAGTTCTTC
TRBJ1-5,NA,TRBV9,many,CASSVGFGGNQPQHF,TGTGCCAGCAGCGTAGGGTTTGGAGGAAATCAGCCCCAGCATTTT
TRBJ2-5,TRBD1,TRBV5-1,NA,CASSTTTGPETQYF,TGCGCCAGCAGCACCACGACAGGGCCGGAGACCCAGTACTTC
TRBJ2-6,NA,TRBV12-3/TRBV12-4,many,CASSQGGANVLTF,TGTGCCAGCAGTCAGGGGGGGGCCAACGTCCTGACTTTC
TRBJ1-2,TRBD1,TRBV18,few,CASSPIGTGIYGYTF,TGTGCCAGCTCACCCATCGGGACAGGGATCTATGGCTACACCTTC
TRBJ2-4,TRBD2,TRBV9,NA,CASSVNPAGDKNIQYF,TGTGCCAGCAGCGTAAACCCAGCGGGGGATAAAAACATTCAGTACTTC
TRBJ2-6,NA,TRBV10-3,NA,CAISEKQISGANVLTF,TGTGCCATCAGTGAAAAACAGATCTCTGGGGCCAACGTCCTGACTTTC
TRBJ2-2,NA,TRBV16,few,CASSQRGTGELFF,TGTGCCAGCAGCCAAAGAGGGACCGGGGAGCTGTTTTTT
TRBJ2-7,TRBD2,TRBV25-1,NA,CASSERSPGTSGTTYEQYF,TGTGCCAGCAGTGAAAGGAGTCCCGGGACTAGCGGGACTACCTACGAGCAGTACTTC
TRBJ1-5,TRBD1,TRBV12-3/TRBV12-4,many,CASSLAGQAPSQPQHF,TGTGCCAGCAGTTTAGCGGGACAGGCTCCCAGTCAGCCCCAGCATTTT
TRBJ2-5,NA,TRBV6-6,NA,CASSYRGNDQETQYF,TGTGCCAGCAGTTACAGGGGGAACGATCAAGAGACCCAGTACTTC
TRBJ1-6,NA,TRBV7-9,few,CASSLDGDQPLHF,TGTGCCAGCAGCTTAGACGGGGATCAACCCCTCCACTTT
TRBJ1-1,NA,TRBV12-3/TRBV12-4,many,CASTFLFAPNPGRMNTEAFF,TGTGCCAGCACCTTCCTCTTCGCCCCTAATCCTGGAAGGATGAACACTGAAGCTTTCTTT
TRBJ1-6,NA,TRBV5-4,many,CASSFKQGNSPLHF,TGTGCCAGCAGCTTTAAACAGGGAAATTCACCCCTCCACTTT
TRBJ1-1,NA,TRBV3-1,many,CASSPRDTGFFF,TGTGCCAGCAGCCCCAGGGATACCGGATTTTTCTTT
TRBJ2-7,NA,TRBV19,few,CASSKSVGGEPFYEQYF,TGTGCCAGTAGTAAATCCGTTGGCGGGGAACCTTTCTACGAGCAGTACTTC
TRBJ1-2,TRBD1,TRBV20-1,many,CSARAGTAGGYTF,TGCAGTGCTAGAGCCGGGACAGCTGGCGGCTACACCTTC
TRBJ2-3,NA,TRBV3-1,few,CASSPVSDTQYF,TGTGCCAGCAGCCCGGTCTCAGATACGCAGTATTTT
TRBJ1-2,NA,TRBV13,many,CASSLQTGLYGYTF,TGTGCCAGCAGCTTACAAACAGGACTCTATGGCTACACCTTC
TRBJ2-1,TRBD1,TRBV9,many,CASVPGDSFNNEQFF,TGTGCCAGCGTCCCCGGGGACAGCTTTAACAATGAGCAGTTCTTC